This entry describes one TCR beta chain. Its antigen is undetermined. This sample is drawn from a study of T cells in Graves' hyperthyroidism and ophthalmopathy. Overall study context: Peripheral blood draws took place at initial diagnosis, ahead of any treatment.

Findings of the study overall: Most clonotypes expanded in the thyroid (above 0.001) were also present in blood.

This CDR3 contains 15 residues. Germline lookup yields CDR1 ENHRY and CDR2 SYGVKD. The V end lost 10 bases, the J end lost 10 bases, and 28 bases lay between the germline ends. TCR beta CDR3 regions were amplified from RNA. The TCR CDR3 first-round RT-PCR relied on the HTBI primer set. TCRdb re-analysed the multiplex PCR reads in MiXCR, keeping a single row per CDR3 protein. The sample lists around 700,000 distinct CDR3 sequences; under 45% were seen once. The V call is TRBV10-3, the J call TRBJ1-1; a weak D match, TRBD1 (6 bases). What was sequenced was blood. The origin of this receptor is a woman in her 40s with Graves' hyperthyroidism. CDR3: CASQTGGSSSFGAFF. In DNA form, the CDR3 reads TGTGCCAGCCAAACTGGGGGCAGCTCTAGTTTCGGAGCTTTCTTT.